What follows are 16 T cell receptor beta chains derived from one specimen sequenced in a study of cytomegalovirus exposure and HLA in healthy donors. PCR amplification relied on 60 Vbeta primers (plus 13 Jbeta primers). Using immunoSEQ multiplex PCR, the repertoire was profiled, and TCRdb retains in-frame clones only, with some absent. The sample carries fewer than 200,000 clones, roughly 76% recorded once. The specimen sequenced was PBMCs. All receptors come from a man aged 60-69 years in good health and CMV-seronegative.

The CDR3 DNA reads TGTGCCAGCAGTGAAGCACTCGGGGTGACCAAAAACATTCAGTACTTC. It yields the protein CASSEALGVTKNIQYF. V is TRBV6-1 and J is TRBJ2-4; weak D call: TRBD2 (5 bases). The CDR3 totals 16 residues. Germline values: CDR1 MNHNS, CDR2 SASEGT. The V end was cut by 0 bases, the J end by 2 bases, with 11 bases between.

This clone was observed a few times. This chain links TRBV7-2 with TRBJ2-7; D not resolved. V lost 5 bases and J 3 bases, leaving 5 bases between the germline ends. CDR3 size: 11 residues. Germline V gene lookup returns CDR1 SGHTA and CDR2 FQGNSA. The CDR3: CASSPGYEQYF. The DNA for the CDR3 is TGTGCCAGCAGCCCCGGCTACGAGCAGTACTTC.

This clone showed up just a few times. The chain has TRBV5-4 and TRBJ1-4; the match to TRBD1 covers 8 bases. Trimming at V came to 0 bases and at J to 6 bases, leaving 1 base not matched to a gene. In germline, CDR1 is SGHNT, CDR2 YYREEE (reference sequence). The CDR3 runs 14 residues. The CDR3 protein is CASSLEQGDEKLFF. CDR3 DNA sequence: TGTGCCAGCAGCTTGGAACAGGGGGATGAAAAACTGTTTTTT.

The J gene is TRBJ2-1, the V gene TRBV19, with 7 bases identical to TRBD2. Looked up from germline, CDR1 is LNHDA and CDR2 is SQIVND (reference sequence). V shed 3 bases, J shed 9 bases, and the junction held 8 bases outside the gene matches. CDR3 size: 14 residues. The CDR3 region has the DNA TGTGCCAGTAGTATCACCCTAGCGGCGAGTGAGCAGTTCTTC. Protein product: CASSITLAASEQFF.

V and J are TRBV5-1 and TRBJ2-1; TRBD2 agrees at 8 bases. Germline CDR1 and CDR2: SGHRS and YFSETQ. J lost 6 bases, V lost 0 bases, and 5 bases had no gene match. The CDR3 covers 15 residues. The CDR3 nucleotides are TGCGCCAGCAGCTTGGCCGCAGCGGGAGTCAATGAGCAGTTCTTC. Amino acids: CASSLAAAGVNEQFF.

The gene calls are TRBV11-2 and TRBJ2-3; unclear D gene. V was cut by 3 bases and J by 2 bases, with 15 bases left in between. The germline V gene has CDR1 SGHAT and CDR2 FQNNGV. The length of the CDR3 is 16 residues. As DNA, the CDR3 is TGTGCCAGCAGCTTCGGGTCGTTCCGGCTCACAGATACGCAGTATTTT. As protein: CASSFGSFRLTDTQYF.

The J gene is TRBJ2-3, the V gene TRBV4-3; 9 bases align to TRBD2. Germline V lookup: CDR1 LGHNA, CDR2 YSLEER. Germline trimming cut 4 bases from V and 0 bases from J; bases unmatched to any gene: 20. This CDR3 comprises 21 residues. Written as DNA, the CDR3 is TGCGCCAGCAGCCGGCGACCGCGCCCTAGCGGGGTAGCCTATAGCACAGATACGCAGTATTTT. Protein sequence: CASSRRPRPSGVAYSTDTQYF.

Of note for this clone: Relative to the germline gene, one junction end is altered; a read error may explain this. The chain has TRBV30 and TRBJ1-2, with 8 bases fitting TRBD1. Germline lookup yields CDR1 GTSNPN and CDR2 SVGIG (reference sequence). This CDR3 is 13 amino acids long. CDR3 loop: CAWSVDRGYSYTF. The CDR3 DNA follows: TGTGCCTGGAGTGTCGACAGGGGCTATAGCTACACCTTC.

This sequence joins TRBV12-5 and TRBJ2-1; a weak D match, TRBD2 (6 bases). In germline, CDR1 is LGHNT, CDR2 FRNRAP. Between the trimmed V and J ends, which lost 3 bases and 12 bases, there was a span of 12 bases. The CDR3 sequence is 12 residues long. DNA for the CDR3: TGTGCTAGTGGTTTAGACGGGGGACTGCAGTTCTTC. It encodes CASGLDGGLQFF.

Only a few counts were recorded for this clone. The V and J genes are TRBV6-5 and TRBJ2-3; 9 nucleotides agree with TRBD1. Germline-derived CDR1 and CDR2 are MNHEY and SVGAGI. V was clipped by 0 bases and J by 5 bases; unmatched bases: 6. The CDR3 totals 16 residues. The DNA of the CDR3 is TGTGCCAGCAGTTACTCGGACAGGGGCTTAGGAGATACGCAGTATTTT. Encoded protein: CASSYSDRGLGDTQYF.

The genes are TRBV30 and TRBJ2-3, with 8 bases lining up with TRBD1. CDR3 size: 15 residues. Germline CDR1 GTSNPN, CDR2 SVGIG (reference sequence). The V gene end was trimmed by 7 bases and the J gene end by 8 bases; junction bases not matched to a gene: 17. For the CDR3, the DNA is TGTGCCTCGACGACAGGGGAAGTCTCTCGGTCTACGCAGTATTTT. Its translation: CASTTGEVSRSTQYF.

The gene calls are TRBV27 and TRBJ2-2, with a tentative D call TRBD2 (6 bases). V was shortened by 5 bases and J by 8 bases, with 21 bases between the two germline ends. Per germline, CDR1 MNHEY and CDR2 SMNVEV (reference sequence). The CDR3 consists of 16 residues. CDR3 protein: CASSPWGTGGAGELFF. Written as DNA, the CDR3 is TGTGCCAGCAGTCCCTGGGGCACCGGGGGAGCGGGGGAGCTGTTTTTT.

The genes are TRBV15 and TRBJ1-2, with 8 bases fitting TRBD1. Trimming took 1 base from V and 8 from J; bases not matched to a gene: 6. Germline assignment: CDR1 LNHNV and CDR2 YYDKDF (reference sequence). The CDR3 is made up of 14 amino acids. CDR3 coding DNA: TGTGCCACCAGCAGAGGACAGGGGCGTTGGGGCTACACCTTC. Its protein product is CATSRGQGRWGYTF.

This clone was detected only a few times. The chain employs TRBV5-1 and TRBJ2-7; TRBD2 matches at 8 bases. V lost 3 bases to trimming and J lost 6 bases; unmatched junction nucleotides: 8. This CDR3 has 14 residues. CDR1 SGHRS and CDR2 YFSETQ come from the germline V gene. DNA for the CDR3: TGCGCCAGCAGCTGGGCTAGCCGGGGGGGCGAGCAGTACTTC. It codes for CASSWASRGGEQYF.

The rearrangement joins TRBV5-1 to TRBJ2-4; TRBD1 agrees at 8 bases. The CDR3 is 13 amino acids. V trimming: 4 bases; J trimming: 12 bases; junction bases outside the gene matches: 9. Looked up from germline, CDR1 is SGHRS and CDR2 is YFSETQ. CDR3: CASSPGQEGNQYF. In DNA, the CDR3 is TGCGCCAGCAGCCCGGGACAGGAGGGAAATCAGTACTTC.

The chain recombines TRBV5-6 with TRBJ1-2; a possible D gene is TRBD1 (5 bases). The CDR3 has 13 amino acids. V was trimmed by 0 bases and J by 4 bases, leaving 7 bases between them. CDR1 SGHDT and CDR2 YYEEEE come from the germline V gene. CDR3 sequence: CASSLDRFYGYTF. The CDR3 DNA reads TGTGCCAGCAGCTTGGACAGGTTCTATGGCTACACCTTC.